One and the same sample provided the 7 T cell receptor beta chains below, sequenced in a study of blood T cell repertoires in COVID-19. TCRdb's copy holds only in-frame clones and misses some; the assay was immunoSEQ multiplex PCR. The sample lists 65,000 to 90,000 clones, about 90% occurring once. The specimen was peripheral blood. All receptors come from a human donor in a cohort sampled during active COVID-19.

The chain joins TRBV7-6 to TRBJ2-3, with a weak D call TRBD2 (5 bases). CDR3 size: 14 residues. The germline V gene has CDR1 SGHVS and CDR2 FNYEAQ. With 1 base removed from V and 6 bases from J, the gap between germline ends came to 11 bases. The CDR3 region is CASSLGPGSDTQYF. CDR3 sequence (DNA): TGTGCCAGCAGCTTAGGCCCGGGGTCGGATACGCAGTATTTT.

The chain combines TRBV9 with TRBJ2-2; the match to TRBD2 covers 8 bases. Per germline, CDR1 SGDLS and CDR2 YYNGEE. The length of the CDR3 is 16 residues. With V trimmed by 3 bases and J by 3 bases, 7 bases remained unmatched. The DNA for the CDR3 is TGTGCCAGCAGCGCCGATCCCGGGGGGGACACCGGGGAGCTGTTTTTT. Its protein is CASSADPGGDTGELFF.

V is TRBV10-3 and J is TRBJ2-4; TRBD2 matches at 8 bases. The CDR3 contains 14 residues. V dropped 8 bases and J dropped 7; count of bases not matched to a gene: 10. CDR1 and CDR2 (germline): ENHRY, SYGVKD. CDR3 sequence: CAISGGVIPNIQYF. In DNA form, the CDR3 reads TGTGCCATCTCGGGGGGGGTAATCCCCAACATTCAGTACTTC.

The chain combines TRBV19 with TRBJ1-1, with 8 positions matching TRBD1. V shed 5 bases and J 8 bases; nucleotides not matched to a gene: 4. The CDR3 sequence is 12 residues long. Germline loops: CDR1 LNHDA, CDR2 SQIVND (reference sequence). CDR3 in amino acids: CASSPRQGEAFF. As DNA, the CDR3 is TGTGCCAGTAGTCCCCGACAGGGGGAAGCTTTCTTT. The full variable domain, rest sourced from reference TRBV19 and TRBJ1-1, is DGGITQSPKYLFRKEGQNVTLSCEQNLNHDAMYWYRQDPGQGLRLIYYSQIVNDFQKGDIAEGYSVSREKKESFPLTVTSAQKNPTAFYLCASSPRQGEAFFGQGTRLTVV.

This chain uses TRBV29-1 with TRBJ1-1; TRBD1 might be the D (5 bases). Trimming removed 7 bases at V and 3 bases at J, with 21 bases between. CDR1 and CDR2 from the germline V gene are SQVTM and ANQGSEA. This CDR3 is built from 15 residues. The CDR3 loop reads CSGLRGLGGYTEAFF. The CDR3 region has the DNA TGCAGCGGCCTCCGGGGACTGGGAGGATACACTGAAGCTTTCTTT.

This rearrangement joins TRBV11-2 to TRBJ2-6; D unresolved. V was pared by 0 bases and J by 3 bases, with 6 bases between. This CDR3 is 15 amino acids long. Germline V gene lookup returns CDR1 SGHAT and CDR2 FQNNGV. As DNA, the CDR3 is TGTGCCAGCAGCTTAGACGGTGGTGGGGCCAACGTCCTGACTTTC. Translating gives CASSLDGGGANVLTF. Filled out from reference TRBV11-2 and TRBJ2-6, the complete variable domain reads EAGVAQSPRYKIIEKRQSVAFWCNPISGHATLYWYQQILGQGPKLLIQFQNNGVVDDSQLPKDRFSAERLKGVDSTLKIQPAKLEDSAVYLCASSLDGGGANVLTFGAGSRLTVL.

This clone was detected only once. The V and J genes are TRBV6-4 and TRBJ1-6; D may be TRBD1 (6 bases). There are 15 residues in the CDR3. Germline V gene data show CDR1 as MRHNA and CDR2 as SNTAGT. V was shortened by 3 bases and J by 4 bases, with 10 bases between the two germline ends. The CDR3 DNA sequence: TGTGCCAGCAGTGAGGAACAGGGATATAATTCACCCCTCCACTTT. It is translated as CASSEEQGYNSPLHF.